These 10 T cell receptor beta chains came from one sample sequenced in a study of Ad26.COV2.S vaccination and SARS-CoV-2 variants. Method: immunoSEQ multiplex PCR; TCRdb's copy keeps in-frame clones and lacks some. The table lists 350,000 to 550,000 clones, 89% of them singletons. Described treatment: approximately 18 received Ad26.COV2.S at low or high dose, single or two shots; five or six received placebo; per-sample allocation not given. Vaccine and placebo recipients were sampled on day 63 after the first injection. Sequencing was performed on peripheral blood, taken in a trial of Ad26.COV2.S vaccine versus placebo. The receptors originated from a person aged 18-60 years who received the Ad26.COV2.S COVID-19 vaccine or a placebo.

CDR3 sequence (DNA): TGTGCCATTGCTAGCGGCTACAATGAGCAGTTCTTC. The encoded protein is CAIASGYNEQFF. V gene TRBV10-3 combines with J gene TRBJ2-1, with 7 bases that match TRBD2. The CDR3 spans 12 residues. The V gene's germline CDR1 is ENHRY and CDR2 SYGVKD. J lost 3 bases, V lost 9 bases, and 2 bases had no gene match.

The chain couples TRBV28 to TRBJ1-2, with D unresolved. Germline V gene lookup returns CDR1 MDHEN and CDR2 SYDVKM. V dropped 7 bases and J dropped 4 bases, with 13 bases sitting between them. This CDR3 comprises 13 residues. The DNA of the CDR3 is TGTGCCAGCAACCCCCGGCACCCCTATGGCTACACCTTC. It yields the protein CASNPRHPYGYTF.

This clone was seen just once. The sample carries other DNA sequences with the same CDR3. The chain has TRBV28 and TRBJ2-5, with D hard to call. Per the germline V gene, CDR1 is MDHEN and CDR2 is SYDVKM. The CDR3 contains 10 residues. Trimming shortened V by 5 bases and J by 5 bases, and 3 bases separated the two germline ends. Here the CDR3 reads CASSGETQYF. CDR3 coding DNA: TGTGCCAGCAGTGGGGAGACCCAGTACTTC.

In nucleotides, the CDR3 is TGTGCCAGCAGCCCCCGGACAGGGGCGCGGGGAGAGACCCAGTACTTC. It encodes CASSPRTGARGETQYF. This sequence joins TRBV9 and TRBJ2-5, with 9 positions matching TRBD1. CDR1 is SGDLS, CDR2 YYNGEE, per germline. The CDR3 runs 16 residues. The V and J ends lost 4 bases and 4 bases, in that order; junction bases with no gene match: 11. Full variable domain (outside the CDR3, taken from reference TRBV9 and TRBJ2-5): DSGVTQTPKHLITATGQRVTLRCSPRSGDLSVYWYQQSLDQGLQFLIQYYNGEERAKGNILERFSAQQFPDLHSELNLSSLELGDSALYFCASSPRTGARGETQYFGPGTRLLVL.

The chain couples TRBV15 to TRBJ2-6; D is ambiguous. V was pared by 0 bases and J by 0 bases, with 6 bases between. Germline CDR1 is LNHNV and CDR2 is YYDKDF (reference sequence). This CDR3 has 16 residues. This chain's CDR3 is CATSRDGDSGANVLTF. For the CDR3, the DNA is TGTGCCACCAGCAGAGACGGCGACTCTGGGGCCAACGTCCTGACTTTC.

The chain combines TRBV4-2 with TRBJ2-7; TRBD2 matches 8 bases. The CDR3 contains 15 residues. Unmatched junction bases numbered 9, after V lost 1 base and J lost 7 bases. Germline V lookup: CDR1 LGHNA, CDR2 YNFKEQ. The CDR3 DNA reads as TGTGCCAGCAGCCAAGGAAGCGGGGGAAGGAAAGAGCAGTACTTC. Encoded protein: CASSQGSGGRKEQYF.

The chain is built from TRBV7-2 and TRBJ2-7; 9 bases are a match to TRBD2. The V gene's germline CDR1 is SGHTA and CDR2 FQGNSA. The V gene end was trimmed by 3 bases and the J gene end by 9 bases; junction bases not matched to a gene: 6. CDR3 size: 13 residues. CDR3 protein: CASSLGREGWQYV. CDR3 DNA: TGTGCCAGCAGCTTGGGGCGGGAGGGGTGGCAGTACGTC.

V gene TRBV7-3 combines with J gene TRBJ2-3; D is undetermined. The V end was cut by 0 bases, the J end by 2 bases, with 12 bases between. Germline-derived CDR1 and CDR2 are SGHTA and FQGTGA. The CDR3 is 16 amino acids. The CDR3 sequence: CASSLTRGGLTDTQYF. Written as DNA, the CDR3 is TGTGCCAGCAGCTTAACTAGAGGTGGGCTCACAGATACGCAGTATTTT.

The chain combines TRBV11-3 with TRBJ2-3; D tentatively reads TRBD1 or TRBD2 (5 bases each). The V end was cut by 1 base, the J end by 0 bases, with 14 bases between. The length of the CDR3 is 17 residues. Germline V lookup: CDR1 SGHNT, CDR2 YENEEA. The CDR3, as DNA: TGTGCCAGCAGCTTAGGTCGGGGCGCCTCTAGCACAGATACGCAGTATTTT. It yields the protein CASSLGRGASSTDTQYF. Combining the CDR3 with reference TRBV11-3 and TRBJ2-3 gives the whole variable domain EAGVVQSPRYKIIEKKQPVAFWCNPISGHNTLYWYLQNLGQGPELLIRYENEEAVDDSQLPKDRFSAERLKGVDSTLKIQPAELGDSAVYLCASSLGRGASSTDTQYFGPGTRLTVL.

The V gene is TRBV7-6, the J gene TRBJ2-3; D is ambiguous. V was pared by 5 bases and J by 0 bases, with 9 bases between. The V gene's germline CDR1 is SGHVS and CDR2 FNYEAQ. This CDR3 region has 14 residues. CDR3 loop: CASSASRSTDTQYF. CDR3 sequence (DNA): TGTGCCAGCAGCGCTTCCAGGAGCACAGATACGCAGTATTTT. The full variable domain, with the rest looked up from reference TRBV7-6 and TRBJ2-3, is GAGVSQSPRYKVTKRGQDVALRCDPISGHVSLYWYRQALGQGPEFLTYFNYEAQQDKSGLPNDRFSAERPEGSISTLTIQRTEQRDSAMYRCASSASRSTDTQYFGPGTRLTVL.